The next 32 T cell receptor beta chains were all read from a single sample in a study of T cells after yellow fever vaccination. MiXCR, run by TCRdb on the 5' RACE reads, gives a single entry per CDR3 protein. Among around 50,000 distinct CDR3 sequences listed, 7.4% were seen once. Material: CD8+ T cells sorted from PBMCs, obtained around 15 days after the first yellow fever vaccination. Every receptor here comes from a man aged 18-30 years who received the YFV17D yellow fever vaccine.

This clonotype was picked up many times. The V gene is TRBV5-1, the J gene TRBJ2-3, with D unresolved. V lost 0 bases to trimming and J lost 2 bases, with 16 bases between them. Per the germline V gene, CDR1 is SGHRS and CDR2 is YFSETQ. This CDR3 is 17 amino acids long. The CDR3 region has the DNA TGCGCCAGCAGCTTGGCCCCACGGACCCGGGTCACAGATACGCAGTATTTT. This codes for CASSLAPRTRVTDTQYF.

The table lists this clonotype with many counts. The J gene is TRBJ1-1, the V gene TRBV29-1; D unclear. CDR3 length: 11 residues. V gave up 3 bases and J gave up 6 bases, with 8 bases separating them. In germline, CDR1 is SQVTM, CDR2 ANQGSEA. CDR3 protein: CSVEVGAEAFF. CDR3 in DNA: TGCAGCGTTGAGGTTGGGGCTGAAGCTTTCTTT.

This clonotype was seen at least ten times. This rearrangement joins TRBV7-2 to TRBJ1-6, with D perhaps matching TRBD1 (5 bases). The CDR3 spans 15 residues. The germline V and J ends were trimmed by 3 bases and 6 bases, with 12 bases remaining between them. Germline CDR1 SGHTA, CDR2 FQGNSA. CDR3 amino acids: CASSFDSSSNSPLHF. In DNA form, the CDR3 reads TGTGCCAGCAGCTTTGACAGTTCGAGTAATTCACCCCTCCACTTT.

This clonotype was recorded many times. The chain recombines TRBV7-6 with TRBJ2-7; 9 positions agree with TRBD2. The CDR3 runs to 17 residues. Trimming at V came to 4 bases and at J to 2 bases, leaving 12 bases not matched to a gene. The V gene's germline CDR1 is SGHVS and CDR2 FNYEAQ. The chain's CDR3 is CASSSPPIAGDAYEQYF. As DNA, the CDR3 is TGTGCCAGCAGCTCCCCCCCCATAGCGGGGGATGCCTACGAGCAGTACTTC.

This sequence joins TRBV11-2 and TRBJ2-3; 8 nucleotides agree with TRBD1. V dropped 3 bases and J dropped 1; count of bases not matched to a gene: 3. This CDR3 has 15 amino acids. Germline V lookup: CDR1 SGHAT, CDR2 FQNNGV. The CDR3 loop reads CASSFRGRGTDTQYF. In DNA, the CDR3 is TGTGCCAGCAGCTTCAGGGGGCGAGGCACAGATACGCAGTATTTT.

This clonotype was found many times. J is TRBJ2-3 and V is TRBV4-2; 7 nucleotides agree with TRBD2. This CDR3 is built from 16 residues. Germline lookup yields CDR1 LGHNA and CDR2 YNFKEQ. Trimming took 1 base from V and 7 from J; bases not matched to a gene: 11. The CDR3 region is CASSQVRGTITHTQYF. CDR3 coding DNA: TGTGCCAGCAGCCAAGTACGTGGGACTATAACTCATACGCAGTATTTT.

The V and J genes are TRBV4-3 and TRBJ1-1; 9 bases are shared with TRBD1. The CDR3 has 20 residues. The junction had 17 bases not matched to a gene; V was cut back by 2 bases and J by 1 base. Germline V gives CDR1 LGHNA, CDR2 YSLEER. CDR3 residues: CASSQYHDPVPTGGNTEAFF. CDR3 nucleotide sequence: TGCGCCAGCAGCCAATATCATGATCCGGTGCCGACAGGGGGGAACACTGAAGCTTTCTTT.

The sample holds many counts of this clonotype. CDR3 DNA sequence: TGCAGCGTTAACGGGGCTGAGGCGGGGGAGCTACAAGAGACCCAGTACTTC. Its protein product is CSVNGAEAGELQETQYF. The rearrangement links TRBV29-1 to TRBJ2-5; 7 bases line up with TRBD2. Losses at the gene ends were 5 bases for V and 2 bases for J; bases not matched to a gene: 17. Germline CDR1 and CDR2: SQVTM and ANQGSEA. This CDR3 contains 17 residues. Looking up the rest from reference TRBV29-1 and TRBJ2-5 gives the full variable domain: SAVISQKPSRDICQRGTSLTIQCQVDSQVTMMFWYRQQPGQSLTLIATANQGSEATYESGFVIDKFPISRPNLTFSTLTVSNMSPEDSSIYLCSVNGAEAGELQETQYFGPGTRLLVL.

A note on this clonotype: Given a much more abundant clone one base away, this may be a read error. The chain uses TRBV6-1 and TRBJ2-5; D might be TRBD2 (7 bases). CDR3 length: 15 residues. Germline-derived CDR1 and CDR2 are MNHNS and SASEGT. Deletions cut 6 bases from V and 5 bases from J, with 19 bases between. The CDR3 nucleotides are TGTGCCAGCAGGGATCTAGTGGGGGGGCGCGAGACCCAGTACTTC. Amino acids: CASRDLVGGRETQYF.

In the case of this clonotype: A single base separates this from a much larger clone, so it may be a read error. This chain links TRBV7-8 with TRBJ1-2; D may be TRBD1 (5 bases). CDR1 and CDR2 (germline): SGHVS, FQNEAQ. The CDR3 sequence is 14 residues long. Here the CDR3 reads CASSLETAVHGFTF. CDR3 in DNA: TGTGCCAGCAGCTTAGAGACAGCGGTCCATGGCTTCACCTTC.

At least ten counts were recorded for this clonotype. The rearrangement uses TRBV7-6 and TRBJ1-6; no clear D gene. V was clipped by 5 bases and J by 0 bases, with 17 bases between them. This CDR3 contains 18 residues. Germline lookup yields CDR1 SGHVS and CDR2 FNYEAQ. CDR3 DNA: TGTGCCAGCAGCCCGCAGGCAGCTCAGAGCTCCTATAATTCACCCCTCCACTTT. Its translation is CASSPQAAQSSYNSPLHF.

This clonotype was picked up a small number of times. This rearrangement joins TRBV5-1 to TRBJ1-1; TRBD1 is a possible D gene (5 bases). The V end was cut by 1 base, the J end by 3 bases, with 16 bases between. This CDR3 comprises 16 residues. Germline lookup yields CDR1 SGHRS and CDR2 YFSETQ. This CDR3 is CASSLFGDSPYTEAFF. CDR3 nucleotides: TGCGCCAGCAGCTTGTTCGGAGACAGTCCATACACTGAAGCTTTCTTT.

A word on this clonotype: Given a much more abundant clone one base away, this may be a read error. The chain joins TRBV7-8 to TRBJ2-1, with D possibly TRBD2 on 5 matching bases. The CDR3 spans 13 residues. The V gene's germline CDR1 is SGHVS and CDR2 FQNEAQ. DNA for the CDR3: TGTGCCAGCAGCTTAGCTACCGGGGTGGGGTCGGTCTTC. Translation: CASSLATGVGSVF.

There are many counts of this clonotype. The chain employs TRBV11-2 and TRBJ2-7; weak D call: TRBD1 (5 bases). The V end lost 5 bases, the J end lost 5 bases, and 19 bases lay between the germline ends. The CDR3 is 15 amino acids. The germline CDR1 and CDR2 sequences are SGHAT and FQNNGV. CDR3 DNA: TGTGCCAGCAGCGGCACTAAGGGGCCTGGGGACGAGCAGTACTTC. Its protein is CASSGTKGPGDEQYF.

This sequence joins TRBV5-1 and TRBJ2-7, with 8 bases identical to TRBD1. With V trimmed by 0 bases and J by 2 bases, 4 bases remained unmatched. Germline V gene sequence: CDR1 SGHRS, CDR2 YFSETQ. The CDR3 totals 15 residues. CDR3 amino acids: CASSLDGTGAYEQYV. CDR3 coding DNA: TGCGCCAGCAGCTTGGATGGGACAGGAGCCTACGAGCAGTACGTC.

Ten or more counts support this clonotype. The J gene is TRBJ2-1, the V gene TRBV5-1, with D perhaps being TRBD1 or TRBD2 (5 bases each). CDR1 is SGHRS, CDR2 YFSETQ, per germline. This CDR3 comprises 15 residues. Between the trimmed V and J ends, which lost 3 bases and 5 bases, there was a span of 15 bases. As DNA, the CDR3 is TGCGCCAGCAGCTACGCCGGGACGGGTAACAATGAGCAGTTCTTC. Amino acids: CASSYAGTGNNEQFF.

On this clonotype: A read error is possible here, since a much larger clone lies one base away. This chain uses TRBV6-1 with TRBJ2-1; the D gene is possibly TRBD2 (5 bases). Per germline, CDR1 MNHNS and CDR2 SASEGT. The V gene lost 7 bases and the J gene lost 9 bases, with 10 bases spanning the gap. CDR3 size: 11 residues. The CDR3 region is CASIKSGEQFF. CDR3 DNA: TGTGCCAGCATTAAGAGCGGTGAGCAGTTCTTC.

Many counts were recorded for this clonotype. The chain carries TRBV4-3 and TRBJ2-1; D call uncertain. Germline CDR1 and CDR2: LGHNA and YSLEER. The CDR3 contains 15 residues. Trimming took 0 bases from V and 3 from J, leaving 9 bases between them. The CDR3 is CASSQEKFGYNEQFF. CDR3 sequence (DNA): TGCGCCAGCAGCCAAGAAAAATTCGGCTACAATGAGCAGTTCTTC.

This clonotype was seen repeatedly, ten times or more. The chain uses TRBV4-1 and TRBJ2-7; D not resolved. Germline V gene sequence: CDR1 MGHRA, CDR2 YSYEKL. There are 14 residues in the CDR3. V was shortened by 2 bases and J by 4 bases, with 12 bases between the two germline ends. Here the CDR3 DNA reads TGCGCCAGCAGCCAAAGCCCGCTGGGGTACGAGCAGTACTTC. Its translation is CASSQSPLGYEQYF.

In its sample, this clonotype was seen many times. The CDR3 spells CASSLEASDNEQFF. The CDR3, as DNA: TGTGCCAGCAGCTTGGAGGCCAGTGACAATGAGCAGTTCTTC. The chain recombines TRBV5-5 with TRBJ2-1; D unclear. V was cut by 0 bases and J by 5 bases, with 9 bases left in between. The length of the CDR3 is 14 residues. The V gene's germline CDR1 is SGHKS and CDR2 YYEKEE (reference sequence).

In its sample, this clonotype was seen many times. This sequence joins TRBV5-6 and TRBJ2-3; D is possibly TRBD1 (8 bases). Deletions cut 3 bases from V and 3 bases from J, with 17 bases between. This CDR3 spans 16 amino acids. Germline lookup yields CDR1 SGHDT and CDR2 YYEEEE. CDR3 in DNA: TGTGCCAGCAGCTCCCTACAGGGGGGGAGGACAGATACGCAGTATTTT. This gives the protein CASSSLQGGRTDTQYF.

A note on this clonotype: A much larger clone differs by one base, so this may be a read error. The chain combines TRBV11-2 with TRBJ2-3; D gene unclear. The CDR3 has 12 amino acids. Germline V gives CDR1 SGHAT, CDR2 FQNNGV. CDR3 region: CASSLDTDKQYF. CDR3 nucleotide sequence: TGTGCCAGCAGCCTAGATACAGATAAGCAGTATTTT.

This clonotype was counted at least ten times. The chain uses TRBV4-1 and TRBJ2-5, with TRBD2 matching 11 bases. Germline lookup yields CDR1 MGHRA and CDR2 YSYEKL. The CDR3 is made up of 16 amino acids. The V segment lost 4 bases and the J segment 5 bases; nucleotides outside the gene matches: 9. The CDR3 reads CASSPRIAGGRETQYF. CDR3 nucleotide sequence: TGCGCCAGCAGCCCCAGGATAGCGGGGGGGCGGGAGACCCAGTACTTC.

This chain uses TRBV11-1 with TRBJ2-3; the D is unclear. V lost 3 bases, J lost 2 bases, and 15 bases lay in between. From germline, CDR1 is SGHAT and CDR2 FQDESV (reference sequence). CDR3 length: 16 residues. The DNA for the CDR3 is TGTGCCAGCAGCTTGAGGACGGACCGAGCCACAGATACGCAGTATTTT. The encoded protein is CASSLRTDRATDTQYF.

The genes are TRBV4-3 and TRBJ2-5; D may be TRBD1 (6 bases). The CDR3 consists of 14 residues. The V end lost 2 bases, the J end lost 5 bases, and 12 bases lay between the germline ends. Germline CDR1 is LGHNA and CDR2 is YSLEER. In DNA, the CDR3 is TGCGCCAGCAGCCAATACACAGGGTTTGAGACCCAGTACTTC. This sequence encodes CASSQYTGFETQYF.

Worth noting for this clonotype: One base away lies a much larger clone, so this may be a sequencing read error. DNA for the CDR3: TGTGCCAGCGGTAACGCTCAGGGGCTTGGGACCTACGAGCAGTACTTC. Its protein product is CASGNAQGLGTYEQYF. This chain joins TRBV6-1 and TRBJ2-7, with D maybe TRBD1 (6 bases). The CDR3 loop spans 16 amino acids. Trimming stripped 8 bases from V and 2 bases from J, with 22 bases between. The germline gives CDR1 MNHNS, CDR2 SASEGT.

This clonotype was detected many times. V usage is TRBV20-1 and J usage is TRBJ2-1; perhaps TRBD1 as D (6 bases). The V and J ends lost 0 bases and 7 bases respectively, with 13 bases between them. The germline gives CDR1 DFQATT, CDR2 SNEGSKA (reference sequence). The CDR3 totals 14 residues. CDR3 DNA sequence: TGCAGTGCTAGAGATGTTGGGGGCTTGAATGAGCAGTTCTTC. It specifies CSARDVGGLNEQFF.

This clonotype showed up many times. The chain carries TRBV4-3 and TRBJ2-7, with D possibly matching TRBD1 (5 bases). Deletions cut 0 bases from V and 3 bases from J, with 9 bases between. Germline values: CDR1 LGHNA, CDR2 YSLEER. The CDR3 covers 14 residues. The CDR3 sequence: CASSQETGYYEQYF. The DNA for the CDR3 is TGCGCCAGCAGCCAAGAAACAGGCTACTACGAGCAGTACTTC.

This clonotype was seen at least ten times. The chain recombines TRBV9 with TRBJ1-1; 9 nucleotides match TRBD1. The CDR3 runs 15 residues. From germline, CDR1 is SGDLS and CDR2 YYNGEE. V shed 3 bases, J shed 7 bases, and the junction held 10 bases outside the gene matches. The CDR3 sequence is CASSAWDRENSEAFF. In DNA, the CDR3 is TGTGCCAGCAGCGCTTGGGACAGGGAAAATAGTGAAGCTTTCTTT.

There are many counts of this clonotype. The chain has TRBV7-9 and TRBJ2-2; D is perhaps TRBD1 (6 bases). The V end lost 6 bases, the J end lost 2 bases, and 13 bases lay between the germline ends. The CDR3 spans 15 residues. CDR1 is SEHNR and CDR2 is FQNEAQ in the germline V gene (reference sequence). DNA of the CDR3: TGTGCCAGCAGGCCTAGACAGGCAAACACCGGGGAGCTGTTTTTT. Its protein is CASRPRQANTGELFF.

At least ten counts were recorded for this clonotype. The rearrangement joins TRBV27 to TRBJ1-1; TRBD1 is a possible D gene (5 bases). CDR3 length: 15 residues. CDR1 and CDR2 (germline): MNHEY, SMNVEV (reference sequence). V was clipped by 1 base and J by 4 bases, with 13 bases between them. CDR3 in amino acids: CASSLFRSGGTEAFF. For the CDR3, the DNA is TGTGCCAGCAGTTTATTTCGCTCTGGGGGCACTGAAGCTTTCTTT.

This clonotype has a count of ten or more. This rearrangement joins TRBV4-3 to TRBJ1-1, with D maybe TRBD1 (6 bases). With 0 bases removed from V and 0 bases from J, the gap between germline ends came to 17 bases. The CDR3 length is 18 residues. Per germline, CDR1 LGHNA and CDR2 YSLEER. The CDR3 region is CASSQDPQGLYMNTEAFF. For the CDR3, the DNA is TGCGCCAGCAGCCAAGATCCCCAGGGGCTATACATGAACACTGAAGCTTTCTTT.